This T cell receptor beta chain was recovered during a study of synovial regulatory T cells in juvenile arthritis. The germline CDR1 and CDR2 sequences are SEHNR and FQNEAQ (reference sequence). The CDR3 extends over 13 amino acids. The coding DNA is unavailable. Whole-study results and caveats: iaTreg TCR repertoires were largely private across patients and partially overlapped synovial Teff and blood CPL.

A word on this clone: The antigen is undetermined.

Matched peripheral blood accompanied the synovial fluid taken from each patient with active arthritis. Approximately 11-patient cohort: 11 active juvenile idiopathic arthritis patients, 3 polyarticular, 8 oligoarticular. Sequencing was performed with immunoSEQ multiplex PCR; in TCRdb, only in-frame clones are kept and a portion is missing. The table counts a few thousand clones; roughly 12% lies in the top ten. The specimen sequenced was Treg cells from the synovium. The rearrangement joins TRBV7-9 to TRBJ1-5. This TCR was sampled from a donor aged 2-30 years with juvenile idiopathic arthritis. CDR3: CASSHLADQPQHF. Combining the CDR3 with reference TRBV7-9 and TRBJ1-5 gives the whole variable domain DTGVSQNPRHKITKRGQNVTFRCDPISEHNRLYWYRQTLGQGPEFLTYFQNEAQLEKSRLLSDRFSAERPKGSFSTLEIQRTEQGDSAMYLCASSHLADQPQHFGDGTRLSIL.